This is a list of T cell receptor beta chains from one sample in a study of T-cell reconstitution after alpha-beta-depleted transplantation in children. TCRdb analysed the PCR reads with MiXCR anew, one entry per CDR3 protein. The profile shows over 70,000 distinct CDR3 sequences, 12% of them singletons. This specimen consisted of PBMCs from the stem cell graft donor, obtained from the stem cell graft. The receptors originated from a human donor who donated a stem cell graft to a child with inherited bone marrow failure. The CDR3 runs from the conserved cysteine through the conserved F or W. Fields, in order: V gene, D gene, clone size, J gene, CDR3 protein, CDR3 DNA. The D gene is left open where the match is weak. Size tells how often a clone was seen (once, few, many) or the class of an expanded clone, and some rows leave it out.

V gene: TRBV5-4
D gene: TRBD2
clone size: NA
J gene: TRBJ2-2
CDR3 protein: CASSPSTGLASTGELFF
CDR3 DNA: TGTGCCAGCAGCCCCAGCACGGGACTAGCGTCTACCGGGGAGCTGTTTTTT

V gene: TRBV27
D gene: NA
clone size: many
J gene: TRBJ2-1
CDR3 protein: CASSSSHNEQFF
CDR3 DNA: TGTGCCAGCAGTTCGTCTCACAATGAGCAGTTCTTC

V gene: TRBV7-8
D gene: NA
clone size: many
J gene: TRBJ1-1
CDR3 protein: CASSFSDSFTEAFF
CDR3 DNA: TGTGCCAGCAGCTTCTCTGACAGTTTCACTGAAGCTTTCTTT

V gene: TRBV11-2
D gene: NA
clone size: many
J gene: TRBJ2-6
CDR3 protein: CASSLDRGGAGANVLTF
CDR3 DNA: TGTGCCAGCAGCTTAGATCGGGGTGGCGCTGGGGCCAACGTCCTGACTTTC

V gene: TRBV7-8
D gene: NA
clone size: many
J gene: TRBJ1-5
CDR3 protein: CASSSDSLRDQPQHF
CDR3 DNA: TGTGCCAGCTCCTCGGACAGCCTAAGGGATCAGCCCCAGCATTTT

V gene: TRBV20-1
D gene: TRBD2
clone size: few
J gene: TRBJ2-1
CDR3 protein: CSARGSLAGYNEQFF
CDR3 DNA: TGCAGTGCTAGAGGTTCCCTAGCGGGGTACAATGAGCAGTTCTTC

V gene: TRBV2
D gene: NA
clone size: many
J gene: TRBJ1-3
CDR3 protein: CASSGGYTIYF
CDR3 DNA: TGTGCCAGCAGTGGGGGCTACACCATATATTTT

V gene: TRBV29-1
D gene: NA
clone size: many
J gene: TRBJ1-1
CDR3 protein: CSVFGQQNTEAFF
CDR3 DNA: TGCAGCGTCTTCGGACAGCAGAACACTGAAGCTTTCTTT

V gene: TRBV7-9
D gene: TRBD2
clone size: many
J gene: TRBJ2-1
CDR3 protein: CASSPGTSGNNEQFF
CDR3 DNA: TGTGCCAGCAGCCCTGGGACTAGCGGTAACAATGAGCAGTTCTTC

V gene: TRBV6-2/TRBV6-3
D gene: NA
clone size: NA
J gene: TRBJ1-5
CDR3 protein: CASTEGGMAQHF
CDR3 DNA: TGTGCCAGCACCGAGGGGGGCATGGCCCAGCATTTT

V gene: TRBV5-1
D gene: NA
clone size: many
J gene: TRBJ2-5
CDR3 protein: CASSLREIQETQYF
CDR3 DNA: TGCGCCAGCAGCTTAAGGGAGATCCAAGAGACCCAGTACTTC

V gene: TRBV6-2/TRBV6-3
D gene: NA
clone size: NA
J gene: TRBJ2-3
CDR3 protein: CASSYRVGRTDTQYF
CDR3 DNA: TGTGCCAGCAGTTACCGGGTCGGGAGAACAGATACGCAGTATTTT

V gene: TRBV7-9
D gene: NA
clone size: many
J gene: TRBJ2-3
CDR3 protein: CASSLYFHRSTDTQYF
CDR3 DNA: TGTGCCAGCAGCTTATATTTCCACCGCAGCACAGATACGCAGTATTTT

V gene: TRBV20-1
D gene: NA
clone size: few
J gene: TRBJ2-3
CDR3 protein: CSADSPGSTDTQYF
CDR3 DNA: TGCAGTGCTGACTCACCCGGATCCACAGATACGCAGTATTTT

V gene: TRBV29-1
D gene: NA
clone size: many
J gene: TRBJ2-7
CDR3 protein: CSVEGSAGVDEQYF
CDR3 DNA: TGCAGCGTTGAGGGTTCGGCAGGGGTGGACGAGCAGTACTTC

V gene: TRBV11-2
D gene: NA
clone size: many
J gene: TRBJ2-3
CDR3 protein: CASSQKGSNTDTQYF
CDR3 DNA: TGTGCCAGCAGTCAAAAGGGTTCGAACACAGATACGCAGTATTTT

V gene: TRBV7-2
D gene: NA
clone size: once
J gene: TRBJ1-6
CDR3 protein: CASNNYRAGDSPLHF
CDR3 DNA: TGTGCCAGCAACAATTACAGGGCTGGGGATTCACCCCTCCACTTT

V gene: TRBV27
D gene: TRBD1
clone size: many
J gene: TRBJ1-5
CDR3 protein: CASSSLLEGQGHQPQHF
CDR3 DNA: TGTGCCAGCAGTTCACTGTTGGAGGGACAGGGACATCAGCCCCAGCATTTT

V gene: TRBV4-3
D gene: TRBD2
clone size: medium-sized
J gene: TRBJ2-7
CDR3 protein: CASSQEASGIYEQYF
CDR3 DNA: TGCGCCAGCAGCCAAGAGGCTAGCGGGATCTACGAGCAGTACTTC

V gene: TRBV11-1
D gene: TRBD1
clone size: many
J gene: TRBJ2-1
CDR3 protein: CASSVHRGGYNEQFF
CDR3 DNA: TGTGCCAGCAGCGTACACAGGGGCGGCTACAATGAGCAGTTCTTC

V gene: TRBV11-3
D gene: TRBD2
clone size: many
J gene: TRBJ2-1
CDR3 protein: CASSQGSGNEQFF
CDR3 DNA: TGTGCCAGCTCCCAGGGTAGCGGGAATGAGCAGTTCTTC

V gene: TRBV2
D gene: NA
clone size: NA
J gene: TRBJ2-2
CDR3 protein: CAGSDDQETGANTGELFF
CDR3 DNA: TGTGCCGGCAGTGACGATCAAGAGACAGGTGCGAACACCGGGGAGCTGTTTTTT

V gene: TRBV7-2
D gene: TRBD2
clone size: few
J gene: TRBJ2-1
CDR3 protein: CASTPSGGASGEQFF
CDR3 DNA: TGTGCCAGCACCCCTAGCGGGGGGGCCTCGGGTGAGCAGTTCTTC

V gene: TRBV19
D gene: NA
clone size: many
J gene: TRBJ2-3
CDR3 protein: CASSTPPGTDTQYF
CDR3 DNA: TGTGCCAGTAGCACCCCTCCAGGCACAGATACGCAGTATTTT

V gene: TRBV5-1
D gene: TRBD1
clone size: many
J gene: TRBJ1-1
CDR3 protein: CASRYRGVNTEAFF
CDR3 DNA: TGCGCCAGCCGATACAGGGGCGTGAACACTGAAGCTTTCTTT

V gene: TRBV23-1
D gene: TRBD2
clone size: NA
J gene: TRBJ2-3
CDR3 protein: CASSQSFRGRRLAGVRSDTQYF
CDR3 DNA: TGCGCCAGCAGTCAATCCTTTCGCGGGCGGCGACTAGCGGGAGTCAGGTCAGATACGCAGTATTTT

V gene: TRBV11-1
D gene: TRBD1
clone size: NA
J gene: TRBJ1-4
CDR3 protein: CASSPPTGASATNEKLFF
CDR3 DNA: TGTGCCAGCAGCCCCCCGACAGGGGCCAGTGCAACTAATGAAAAACTGTTTTTT

V gene: TRBV7-3
D gene: NA
clone size: once
J gene: TRBJ2-1
CDR3 protein: CASSLRGGASESRQFF
CDR3 DNA: TGTGCCAGCAGCTTAAGGGGCGGGGCTAGCGAGAGTAGGCAGTTCTTC

V gene: TRBV28
D gene: NA
clone size: NA
J gene: TRBJ2-5
CDR3 protein: CASSPRSGTNTGETQYF
CDR3 DNA: TGTGCCAGCAGTCCAAGGTCCGGGACGAATACTGGGGAGACCCAGTACTTC

V gene: TRBV11-2
D gene: TRBD1
clone size: NA
J gene: TRBJ2-5
CDR3 protein: CASRDRGPETQYF
CDR3 DNA: TGTGCCAGCAGGGACAGGGGGCCAGAGACCCAGTACTTC

V gene: TRBV7-3
D gene: NA
clone size: many
J gene: TRBJ2-5
CDR3 protein: CASSLSGVRETQYF
CDR3 DNA: TGTGCCAGCAGCTTATCGGGGGTTAGGGAGACCCAGTACTTC

V gene: TRBV11-1
D gene: NA
clone size: many
J gene: TRBJ2-7
CDR3 protein: CASSPSGTGIYEQYF
CDR3 DNA: TGTGCCAGCAGCCCCTCCGGGACGGGGATTTACGAGCAGTACTTC

V gene: TRBV7-3
D gene: TRBD2
clone size: many
J gene: TRBJ2-1
CDR3 protein: CASSLRGGYNEQFF
CDR3 DNA: TGTGCCAGCAGCTTAAGGGGGGGTTACAATGAGCAGTTCTTC

V gene: TRBV5-1
D gene: NA
clone size: many
J gene: TRBJ2-1
CDR3 protein: CASSLFGTNNEQFF
CDR3 DNA: TGCGCCAGCAGCTTGTTCGGGACAAACAATGAGCAGTTCTTC

V gene: TRBV6-2/TRBV6-3
D gene: NA
clone size: few
J gene: TRBJ1-5
CDR3 protein: CASSYGSNQPQHF
CDR3 DNA: TGTGCCAGCAGTTACGGGAGCAATCAGCCCCAGCATTTT

V gene: TRBV20-1
D gene: NA
clone size: many
J gene: TRBJ2-5
CDR3 protein: CSARSGGEYQETQYF
CDR3 DNA: TGCAGTGCTAGGTCCGGTGGGGAGTATCAAGAGACCCAGTACTTC

V gene: TRBV20-1
D gene: TRBD2
clone size: many
J gene: TRBJ2-1
CDR3 protein: CSASWGLAVSGVF
CDR3 DNA: TGCAGTGCTAGTTGGGGACTAGCGGTGAGCGGGGTCTTC

V gene: TRBV5-1
D gene: TRBD1
clone size: many
J gene: TRBJ2-2
CDR3 protein: CASSLLGTGNTGELFF
CDR3 DNA: TGCGCCAGCAGCCTCCTAGGGACAGGGAACACCGGGGAGCTGTTTTTT

V gene: TRBV18
D gene: TRBD1
clone size: many
J gene: TRBJ2-6
CDR3 protein: CASSRSGGSGANVLTF
CDR3 DNA: TGTGCCAGCTCACGCTCAGGGGGATCTGGGGCCAACGTCCTGACTTTC

V gene: TRBV6-6
D gene: TRBD1
clone size: few
J gene: TRBJ2-5
CDR3 protein: CASRRQGALETQYF
CDR3 DNA: TGTGCCAGCAGGCGACAGGGGGCGTTGGAGACCCAGTACTTC

V gene: TRBV12-3/TRBV12-4
D gene: NA
clone size: many
J gene: TRBJ2-2
CDR3 protein: CASSFKGSGTGELFF
CDR3 DNA: TGTGCCAGCAGTTTTAAGGGGTCCGGCACCGGGGAGCTGTTTTTT